This T cell receptor (beta chain) originates from a study of T cell responses to AZD1222 COVID-19 vaccine. The study, taken as a whole, reports: Donors skewed white British and female; clonal diversity was possibly underestimated. Within unmutated variant regions lay the reported targets of nearly half of spike-specific TCRs. CD4 TCRs linked to vaccination spanned spike, dominating at 160-218 and 743-854.

Here immunoSEQ multiplex PCR was the method, and the copy in TCRdb shows in-frame clones only, minus some. The table includes about 150,000 clones, around 90% detected once. As for this clone: Its specificity is unknown.

The sequence was collected from an adult who received the AZD1222 COVID-19 vaccine. Material: peripheral blood, obtained 28 days after the second AZD1222 dose.

Here the CDR3 reads CASSLSRGGNYGYTF. DNA of the CDR3: TGTGCCAGCAGCTTATCCCGGGGAGGCAACTATGGCTACACCTTC. The chain couples TRBV7-9 to TRBJ1-2, with D uncertain. The CDR3 covers 15 residues. The germline CDR1 and CDR2 sequences are SEHNR and FQNEAQ (reference sequence). Trimming pared 2 bases from V and 2 bases from J, leaving 12 bases between. Together with reference TRBV7-9 and TRBJ1-2, the CDR3 gives the full variable domain: DTGVSQNPRHKITKRGQNVTFRCDPISEHNRLYWYRQTLGQGPEFLTYFQNEAQLEKSRLLSDRFSAERPKGSFSTLEIQRTEQGDSAMYLCASSLSRGGNYGYTFGSGTRLTVV.